This paragraph reports one T cell receptor (beta chain). Its antigen remains unidentified. Libraries were prepared by immunoSEQ multiplex PCR; TCRdb keeps only in-frame clonotypes and omits some of them. The sample has over 110,000 clones; roughly 91% are singletons. This sample was included in a study of T cell responses to AZD1222 COVID-19 vaccine. Study results and caveats: Mostly white British, mostly female donors; authors suggested clonal diversity may be underestimated.

The sequence was collected from an adult in good health. The sample consisted of peripheral blood, taken on day 0 of AZD1222 vaccination.

For the CDR3, the DNA is TGCGCCAGCAGTGAGTTCGACAGGGGGCGTAAAGCTGGGGCCAACGTCCTGACTTTC. Translating it yields CASSEFDRGRKAGANVLTF. The rearrangement uses TRBV10-1 and TRBJ2-6, with 10 bases that match TRBD1. With 1 base clipped from V and 2 bases from J, the junction kept 8 bases outside the gene matches. Germline V gene lookup returns CDR1 WNHNN and CDR2 SYGVQD (reference sequence). CDR3 length: 19 amino acids.